One and the same sample provided the 22 T cell receptor beta chains below, sequenced in a study of technical replicates of blood from several donors. The data were produced by immunoSEQ multiplex PCR, yet TCRdb's version contains in-frame clones alone and is incomplete. In the table there are tens of thousands of clones, 94% of which are singletons. Source material: T cells isolated from PBMCs. The source is a human donor in good health.

The CDR3 region is CAISPGQEAYGYTF. The DNA of the CDR3 is TGTGCCATCAGCCCGGGACAGGAGGCGTATGGCTACACCTTC. The J gene is TRBJ1-2, the V gene TRBV10-3; 8 positions match TRBD1. Germline V CDR1 and CDR2: ENHRY, SYGVKD. The V gene end was trimmed by 6 bases and the J gene end by 5 bases; junction bases not matched to a gene: 8. CDR3 size: 14 residues.

The chain couples TRBV6-6 to TRBJ2-7; D unclear. Trimming stripped 0 bases from V and 0 bases from J, with 9 bases between. In germline, CDR1 is MNHNY, CDR2 SVGAGI (reference sequence). The CDR3 sequence is 15 residues long. CDR3 in amino acids: CASSYSALSSYEQYF. CDR3 bases: TGTGCCAGCAGTTACTCGGCCTTAAGCTCCTACGAGCAGTACTTC.

The rearrangement joins TRBV6-1 to TRBJ2-2, with 8 bases aligning to TRBD2. V lost 4 bases to trimming and J lost 4 bases; unmatched junction nucleotides: 5. From germline, CDR1 is MNHNS and CDR2 SASEGT. The CDR3 length is 15 residues. The CDR3 DNA reads TGTGCCAGCAGTGTTTTAGCGGGGAGCACCGGGGAGCTGTTTTTT. The encoded protein is CASSVLAGSTGELFF.

The genes are TRBV6-5 and TRBJ2-3; D perhaps matches TRBD2 (5 bases). Per the germline V gene, CDR1 is MNHEY and CDR2 is SVGAGI. Trimming left V 5 bases short and J 4 bases short, with 10 bases between. CDR3 length equals 13 residues. CDR3 in DNA: TGTGCCAGCAGTACTAGTCACGCAGATACGCAGTATTTT. Translated: CASSTSHADTQYF.

The J gene is TRBJ2-1, the V gene TRBV6-5; TRBD1 is a possible D gene (6 bases). V lost 2 bases and J lost 4, with 9 bases in between. This CDR3 has 14 amino acids. The germline gives CDR1 MNHEY, CDR2 SVGAGI. In DNA form, the CDR3 reads TGTGCCAGCAGTTACCTCGGACAGTACAATGAGCAGTTCTTC. The encoded protein is CASSYLGQYNEQFF.

The rearrangement joins TRBV28 to TRBJ2-2; TRBD2 matches 7 bases. The CDR3 extends over 16 amino acids. With V trimmed by 4 bases and J by 7 bases, 12 bases remained unmatched. CDR1 and CDR2 from the germline V gene are MDHEN and SYDVKM. This CDR3 reads CASSSEAGTLFGELFF. In DNA form, the CDR3 reads TGTGCCAGCAGTTCAGAAGCGGGAACATTATTCGGGGAGCTGTTTTTT.

The CDR3 nucleotides are TGCGCCAGCAGCTTGGGCGATCTCGCGGGGGGGGTTTACAATGAGCAGTTCTTC. It is translated as CASSLGDLAGGVYNEQFF. The V and J genes are TRBV5-1 and TRBJ2-1, with 9 bases lining up with TRBD2. The CDR3 has 18 amino acids. Germline CDR1 and CDR2: SGHRS and YFSETQ. The trim removed 0 bases at V and 4 bases at J, leaving 11 bases unmatched.

The chain has TRBV27 and TRBJ2-5, with 15 bases matching TRBD2. V shed 6 bases, J shed 4 bases, and the junction held 12 bases outside the gene matches. The germline CDR1 and CDR2 sequences are MNHEY and SMNVEV (reference sequence). The length of the CDR3 is 18 residues. Written as DNA, the CDR3 is TGTGCCAGCAGGACCGGGACTAGCGGGAGGCGAGTTCGAGAGACCCAGTACTTC. This translates into CASRTGTSGRRVRETQYF.

The chain uses TRBV19 and TRBJ1-1; 7 bases agree with TRBD1. V was pared by 7 bases and J by 0 bases, with 2 bases of the junction left unmatched. The germline V gene has CDR1 LNHDA and CDR2 SQIVND (reference sequence). The CDR3 has 13 residues. CDR3 nucleotides: TGTGCCAGTATTGACAGGGTGAACACTGAAGCTTTCTTT. Translation gives CASIDRVNTEAFF.

This clone has more than one count but fewer than ten. This chain connects TRBV18 to TRBJ1-1; D possibly corresponds to TRBD1 (5 bases). The CDR3 has 13 amino acids. Trimming took 5 bases from V and 1 from J, leaving 8 bases between them. Germline V CDR1 and CDR2: KGHSH, LQKENI. In DNA, the CDR3 is TGTGCCAGCTCATTACAGGCGAACACTGAAGCTTTCTTT. Its translation is CASSLQANTEAFF.

V is TRBV6-1 and J is TRBJ1-3; D unresolved. In germline, CDR1 is MNHNS, CDR2 SASEGT. The V end was cut by 2 bases, the J end by 1 base, with 3 bases between. The CDR3 loop spans 13 amino acids. CDR3 DNA sequence: TGTGCCAGCAGTGAACATTCTGGAAACACCATATATTTT. Its protein is CASSEHSGNTIYF.

The CDR3 loop reads CASSLLAGGLFSYEQYF. As DNA, the CDR3 is TGTGCCAGCAGCCTACTAGCGGGAGGCCTCTTCTCCTACGAGCAGTACTTC. This sequence joins TRBV11-2 and TRBJ2-7; 12 bases map to TRBD2. CDR1 is SGHAT, CDR2 FQNNGV, per germline. Germline trimming cut 5 bases from V and 0 bases from J; bases unmatched to any gene: 8. The CDR3 covers 17 residues.

This rearrangement joins TRBV6-1 to TRBJ2-7; 10 bases fit TRBD1. Trimming cost V 5 bases and J 6 bases; bases outside gene matches: 7. CDR1 is MNHNS and CDR2 is SASEGT in the germline V gene. The CDR3 is 14 residues long. The DNA for the CDR3 is TGTGCCAGCAGTCTTGAGACAGGGGGCGCCGAGCAGTACTTC. Its translation is CASSLETGGAEQYF.

The chain links TRBV29-1 to TRBJ2-1; 10 bases are a match to TRBD2. The CDR3 sequence is 14 residues long. CDR1 and CDR2 (germline): SQVTM, ANQGSEA. Losses at the gene ends were 7 bases for V and 9 bases for J; bases not matched to a gene: 12. CDR3 DNA: TGCAGCGGTGTAAGCGGGAGGGGTGGGCCTGAGCAGTTCTTC. Translation gives CSGVSGRGGPEQFF.

The chain links TRBV6-1 to TRBJ1-2; D remains unclear. Trimming left V 3 bases short and J 3 bases short, with 8 bases between. CDR3 size: 13 residues. The germline CDR1 and CDR2 sequences are MNHNS and SASEGT. The CDR3 region has the DNA TGTGCCAGCAGTGAGGGCAGATACTATGGCTACACCTTC. Translation gives CASSEGRYYGYTF.

The chain links TRBV2 to TRBJ1-1; the D is unclear. CDR1 and CDR2 from the germline V gene are SNHLY and FYNNEI. This CDR3 has 13 residues. V lost 3 bases, J lost 1 base, and 6 bases lay in between. In DNA form, the CDR3 reads TGTGCCAGCAGTGATGAGGGGAACACTGAAGCTTTCTTT. Its translation: CASSDEGNTEAFF.

V gene TRBV30 combines with J gene TRBJ1-5, with 7 bases that match TRBD1. The CDR3 is made up of 13 amino acids. V gave up 5 bases and J gave up 4 bases; unmatched junction bases: 5. Germline V gene lookup returns CDR1 GTSNPN and CDR2 SVGIG (reference sequence). CDR3 sequence (DNA): TGTGCCTGGGCTGAACAGGGGAATCAGCCCCAGCATTTT. Protein: CAWAEQGNQPQHF.

This rearrangement joins TRBV2 to TRBJ2-7; maybe TRBD2 (6 bases). Per the germline V gene, CDR1 is SNHLY and CDR2 is FYNNEI. V dropped 7 bases and J dropped 1 base, with 14 bases sitting between them. This CDR3 is 14 amino acids long. The CDR3 spells CASNTAGSSYEQYF. DNA for the CDR3: TGTGCCAGCAATACGGCGGGGTCTTCCTACGAGCAGTACTTC.

This chain links TRBV6-4 with TRBJ2-3; TRBD1 matches at 11 bases. This CDR3 has 15 residues. Per the germline V gene, CDR1 is MRHNA and CDR2 is SNTAGT. The V gene end was trimmed by 6 bases and the J gene end by 2 bases; junction bases not matched to a gene: 4. This chain's CDR3 is CASRKGQGVTDTQYF. For the CDR3, the DNA is TGTGCCAGCAGGAAGGGACAGGGGGTCACAGATACGCAGTATTTT.

The chain couples TRBV4-1 to TRBJ1-5; TRBD1 matches at 7 bases. This CDR3 has 16 residues. V lost 4 bases to trimming and J lost 5 bases; unmatched junction nucleotides: 11. Germline lookup yields CDR1 MGHRA and CDR2 YSYEKL. Written as DNA, the CDR3 is TGCGCCAGCAGCCCCCGACAGGGTAGGCGAGATCAGCCCCAGCATTTT. Protein product: CASSPRQGRRDQPQHF.

The chain joins TRBV7-8 to TRBJ1-1; 9 positions agree with TRBD1. The V segment lost 1 base and the J segment 3 bases; nucleotides outside the gene matches: 3. The CDR3 runs 15 residues. The germline CDR1 and CDR2 sequences are SGHVS and FQNEAQ. CDR3 protein: CASSLGTGEDTEAFF. The CDR3 coding sequence is TGTGCCAGCAGCTTAGGGACAGGGGAGGACACTGAAGCTTTCTTT. The full variable domain, completed using reference TRBV7-8 and TRBJ1-1, is GAGVSQSPRYKVAKRGQDVALRCDPISGHVSLFWYQQALGQGPEFLTYFQNEAQLDKSGLPSDRFFAERPEGSVSTLKIQRTQQEDSAVYLCASSLGTGEDTEAFFGQGTRLTVV.

The gene calls are TRBV28 and TRBJ2-7, with TRBD1 matching over 8 bases. Looked up from germline, CDR1 is MDHEN and CDR2 is SYDVKM. The V and J ends lost 4 bases and 0 bases, in that order; junction bases with no gene match: 8. CDR3 length: 16 amino acids. Here the CDR3 reads CASSSYAGGASYEQYF. The CDR3 DNA is TGTGCCAGCAGTTCATACGCAGGGGGCGCCTCCTACGAGCAGTACTTC.